This T cell receptor (beta chain) was sequenced during a study of blood T cell repertoires in COVID-19 (dated by TCRdb to the early 2020s). Looking at the study overall: Samples from collaborators originated in the United States, Italy and Spain and spanned both the acute and convalescent phases of COVID-19. Samples were obtained from the ongoing ImmuneRACE study (first 160 participants) and from some 1,300 subjects provided by 6 global collaborators. A freely available public database, intended as a resource for researchers studying the immune response to SARS-CoV-2, is where the repertoires were released. The dataset comprised deeply sampled blood TCRbeta repertoires from subjects exposed to, actively infected with, or recovered from COVID-19. HLA class I and class II types, where available, came from metadata supplied by the sample provider rather than from assay-based typing. Sample metadata almost always included a de-identified subject ID, COVID-19 status, age in years and sex. The prospective study material was composed of cDNA or gDNA derived from T cells, B-cell-depleted T cells, or PBMCs.

To note about this clone: Its recognized antigen is unknown. No base quality values were provided; no much bigger clone lies one nucleotide off.

Overall study outcomes, separate from this receptor: The amount of clinical and demographic metadata varied by source and participant and was provided uncurated.

The CDR3 runs 15 amino acids, cysteine and phenylalanine included. CDR3 DNA only is kept here, 45 bases in frame from base 1. V is cut back by 5 bases and J by 10 bases, with 9 bases in the junction unmatched. As encoded in the germline V gene, CDR1 is SNHLY while CDR2 is FYNNEI. TCRbeta CDR3 regions were amplified from genomic DNA by means of the immunoSEQ Assay, a bias-controlled multiplex PCR. Regarding the original processing steps: The number of nucleated cells in each sample was estimated by amplification of reference gene primers within the assay. To quantify the absolute abundance of each unique TCRbeta CDR3 rearrangement, sequence reads were collapsed and filtered. Productive Simpson clonality was computed per sample as the square root of Simpson's diversity index over productive rearrangements. Imported from immuneACCESS, the table was reduced by TCRdb to in-frame sequences with V and J called. These copies leave out some clones; in studies compared against another copy, an unresolved V gene accounts for under half, and the cause of the remainder is not known. The V and J calls and clone size were taken over from that table, and D and trimming were inferred from the DNA. In this sample the table shows about 94,000 clones, about four fifths of which occur a single time. Jointly, the top ten make up roughly 19% of the sample.

The collaborating institutions used their own protocols to collect whole blood in K2EDTA tubes. For TCRbeta analysis, collaborator samples were shipped as frozen whole blood, as isolated PBMCs, or as DNA extracted from either sample type. Sequenced input: peripheral blood. The chain was built from TRBV2 and TRBJ2-1; 12 bases in between match TRBD2. The clonotype was recovered from a human donor in a cohort sampled during active COVID-19. The CDR3 protein is CASSIGLAGWNEQFF. The nucleotides read TGTGCCAGCAGTATAGGACTAGCGGGATGGAACGAGCAGTTCTTC.